One sample yielded the 27 T cell receptor beta chains listed below, sequenced in a study of blood T cell repertoires in COVID-19 (dated by TCRdb to the early 2020s). Libraries were made using the immunoSEQ multiplex PCR assay. TCRdb took this table from immuneACCESS and kept in-frame rearrangements with V and J called. Such tables lack part of the clones; where checked against another copy, unresolved V genes explain under half of the gap, and the rest is unexplained. This sample holds 110,000 to 150,000 clones; around 81% were observed only once. The ten largest clones take up roughly 8% of the sample. Material for sequencing was peripheral blood. These receptors originate from a human donor in a cohort sampled during active COVID-19.

The V call is TRBV7-2, the J call TRBJ2-1; 8 nucleotides align to TRBD2. Losses at the gene ends were 7 bases for V and 7 bases for J; bases not matched to a gene: 12. The CDR3 spans 15 residues. Germline CDR1 and CDR2: SGHTA and FQGNSA. The DNA of the CDR3 is TGTGCCAGCACCCCCGGCGGCGGGGGGAGGAATGAGCAGTTCTTC. Its protein is CASTPGGGGRNEQFF.

V usage is TRBV5-1 and J usage is TRBJ2-2, with 9 positions matching TRBD1. The CDR3 covers 17 residues. The V segment lost 4 bases and the J segment 4 bases; nucleotides outside the gene matches: 11. Germline assignment: CDR1 SGHRS and CDR2 YFSETQ. In nucleotides, the CDR3 is TGCGCCAGCAGCCGGAGGGTAGTGACAGGGGGCACCGGGGAGCTGTTTTTT. It translates to CASSRRVVTGGTGELFF.

This clone occurred once. The CDR3 region is CASSSGHGRGGGTTDTQYF. In DNA, the CDR3 is TGTGCCAGCAGCTCGGGACACGGTCGCGGCGGGGGGACGACAGATACGCAGTATTTT. The chain employs TRBV6-6 and TRBJ2-3; 8 positions match TRBD2. Germline CDR1 MNHNY, CDR2 SVGAGI (reference sequence). The CDR3 has 19 residues. J gave up 3 bases and V 6 bases, and 20 bases lay outside the gene matches.

The J gene is TRBJ2-5, the V gene TRBV5-4; D is undetermined. V lost 0 bases and J lost 1, with 7 bases in between. Germline V lookup: CDR1 SGHNT, CDR2 YYREEE (reference sequence). This CDR3 comprises 14 residues. CDR3: CASSLVSGQETQYF. The CDR3, as DNA: TGTGCCAGCAGCTTGGTGTCGGGCCAAGAGACCCAGTACTTC. Combining the CDR3 with reference TRBV5-4 and TRBJ2-5 gives the whole variable domain ETGVTQSPTHLIKTRGQQVTLRCSSQSGHNTVSWYQQALGQGPQFIFQYYREEENGRGNFPPRFSGLQFPNYSSELNVNALELDDSALYLCASSLVSGQETQYFGPGTRLLVL.

On this clone: An end of the junction does not agree with germline; a read error may underlie this. The J gene is TRBJ2-7, the V gene TRBV19, with TRBD1 matching 7 bases. CDR3 length: 14 amino acids. Germline V gene lookup returns CDR1 LNHDA and CDR2 SQIVND (reference sequence). CDR3 DNA: TGTGCCAGTAGTACCCGGGACAGTTCCTCCGAGCAGTACTTC. Encoded protein: CASSTRDSSSEQYF.

The table lists this clone with a count of one. V gene TRBV29-1 combines with J gene TRBJ1-5; D possibly corresponds to TRBD1 (5 bases). Germline CDR1 SQVTM, CDR2 ANQGSEA. The CDR3 is 14 amino acids. Trimming removed 4 bases from V and 6 bases from J, with 16 bases in between. For the CDR3, the DNA is TGCAGCGTTGCGGCGGGGGGAGGTGGTCAGCCCCAGCATTTT. It yields the protein CSVAAGGGGQPQHF.

This chain uses TRBV18 with TRBJ1-1, with 7 nucleotides matching TRBD1. Germline V gene sequence: CDR1 KGHSH, CDR2 LQKENI. The V and J ends lost 3 bases and 4 bases, in that order; junction bases with no gene match: 11. The CDR3 is 16 amino acids. The CDR3 nucleotides are TGTGCCAGCTCACCGATTCCTACAGGGGCATCCACTGAAGCTTTCTTT. It codes for CASSPIPTGASTEAFF.

The chain has TRBV3-1 (or the pseudogene TRBV3-2) and TRBJ1-2; no clear D. CDR1 is LGHDT and CDR2 is YNNKEL in the germline V gene (reference sequence). V shed 4 bases and J shed 5 bases, with 14 bases lying between them. The CDR3 is made up of 14 amino acids. CDR3 region: CASSPEWEGYGYTF. The DNA of the CDR3 is TGTGCCAGCAGCCCCGAATGGGAGGGATATGGCTACACCTTC.

The gene calls are TRBV27 and TRBJ2-6; 7 bases align to TRBD1. CDR3 length: 17 amino acids. The junction had 8 bases not matched to a gene; V was cut back by 6 bases and J by 0 bases. Germline values: CDR1 MNHEY, CDR2 SMNVEV (reference sequence). The chain's CDR3 is CASRPGTVRSGANVLTF. DNA for the CDR3: TGTGCCAGCAGACCTGGGACAGTCCGCTCTGGGGCCAACGTCCTGACTTTC. The entire variable domain, with the rest obtained from reference TRBV27 and TRBJ2-6, is as follows: EAQVTQNPRYLITVTGKKLTVTCSQNMNHEYMSWYRQDPGLGLRQIYYSMNVEVTDKGDVPEGYKVSRKEKRNFPLILESPSPNQTSLYFCASRPGTVRSGANVLTFGAGSRLTVL.

The gene calls are TRBV5-1 and TRBJ2-2, with D possibly being TRBD1 (5 bases). The CDR3 totals 15 residues. V lost 0 bases and J 0 bases, leaving 6 bases between the germline ends. Looked up from germline, CDR1 is SGHRS and CDR2 is YFSETQ. The CDR3 sequence is CASSLETANTGELFF. As DNA, the CDR3 is TGCGCCAGCAGCTTGGAGACAGCGAACACCGGGGAGCTGTTTTTT.

This chain uses TRBV7-9 with TRBJ2-3; D is unclear. The length of the CDR3 is 13 residues. Germline V lookup: CDR1 SEHNR, CDR2 FQNEAQ (reference sequence). Trimming shortened V by 1 base and J by 6 bases, and 8 bases separated the two germline ends. The chain's CDR3 is CASSLGAEDTQYF. The CDR3 DNA sequence: TGTGCCAGCAGCTTAGGGGCCGAGGATACGCAGTATTTT.

The chain has TRBV2 and TRBJ1-6, with D unclear. Germline V gene sequence: CDR1 SNHLY, CDR2 FYNNEI. Trimming removed 5 bases from V and 1 base from J, with 15 bases in between. The CDR3 sequence is 17 residues long. The CDR3 sequence: CASSPQSRASYNSPLHF. As DNA, the CDR3 is TGTGCCAGCAGTCCCCAATCGAGGGCGTCCTATAATTCACCCCTCCACTTT.

The chain recombines TRBV9 with TRBJ1-6; 10 bases fit TRBD1. Trimming took 7 bases from V and 5 from J; bases not matched to a gene: 18. There are 19 residues in the CDR3. In germline, CDR1 is SGDLS, CDR2 YYNGEE. Here the CDR3 DNA reads TGTGCCAGCGGGTCAAGTTTGGACAGGGGGGGTAAGAATAATTCACCCCTCCACTTT. Encoded protein: CASGSSLDRGGKNNSPLHF.

CDR3 sequence: CASSLTARTAQETQYF. The CDR3 bases are TGTGCCAGCAGCTTAACGGCCCGGACAGCTCAAGAGACCCAGTACTTC. This sequence joins TRBV11-2 and TRBJ2-5; D might be TRBD1 (6 bases). Looked up from germline, CDR1 is SGHAT and CDR2 is FQNNGV. Trimming left V 2 bases short and J 2 bases short, with 15 bases between. The CDR3 is made up of 16 amino acids. The full variable domain, in which reference TRBV11-2 and TRBJ2-5 provide the parts outside the CDR3, is EAGVAQSPRYKIIEKRQSVAFWCNPISGHATLYWYQQILGQGPKLLIQFQNNGVVDDSQLPKDRFSAERLKGVDSTLKIQPAKLEDSAVYLCASSLTARTAQETQYFGPGTRLLVL.

A single count supports this clone. The chain combines TRBV5-1 with TRBJ2-3; D is unclear. Trimming took off 6 bases at V and 6 bases at J, with 14 bases between the two ends. CDR3 length: 13 residues. CDR1 and CDR2 (germline): SGHRS, YFSETQ. This CDR3 reads CASNHPGRDTQYF. The CDR3 region has the DNA TGCGCCAGCAACCACCCGGGTCGTGATACGCAGTATTTT.

CDR3 residues: CATEGRQGGISGANVLTF. The CDR3 DNA reads TGTGCCACCGAGGGTCGGCAGGGAGGTATCTCTGGGGCCAACGTCCTGACTTTC. The chain combines TRBV19 with TRBJ2-6, with D possibly matching TRBD2 (6 bases). V was trimmed by 10 bases and J by 0 bases, leaving 22 bases between them. Germline V gene lookup returns CDR1 LNHDA and CDR2 SQIVND (reference sequence). CDR3 length: 18 residues.

This clone was seen only once. This chain uses TRBV5-1 with TRBJ2-1, with D perhaps matching TRBD1 (6 bases). There are 14 residues in the CDR3. V lost 3 bases to trimming and J lost 9 bases, with 16 bases between them. Per germline, CDR1 SGHRS and CDR2 YFSETQ. CDR3 protein: CASSSLGGLVEQFF. CDR3 DNA sequence: TGCGCCAGCAGCTCCCTAGGGGGTCTTGTTGAGCAGTTCTTC.

The chain recombines TRBV11-2 with TRBJ2-3; possible D gene TRBD1, 6 bases. Germline V gene data show CDR1 as SGHAT and CDR2 as FQNNGV. Trimming removed 5 bases at V and 6 bases at J, with 18 bases between. There are 15 residues in the CDR3. Here the CDR3 DNA reads TGTGCCAGCAGCAGAGGAGGCAGGGGCGTGGATACGCAGTATTTT. The encoded protein is CASSRGGRGVDTQYF.

This rearrangement joins TRBV5-1 to TRBJ2-5, with TRBD1 matching over 10 bases. CDR1 and CDR2 (germline): SGHRS, YFSETQ. The CDR3 is 16 residues long. Unmatched junction bases numbered 10, after V lost 4 bases and J lost 4 bases. CDR3 region: CASSPSRDRGVETQYF. CDR3 in DNA: TGCGCCAGCAGCCCATCCCGGGACAGGGGAGTAGAGACCCAGTACTTC. Combining the CDR3 with reference TRBV5-1 and TRBJ2-5 gives the whole variable domain KAGVTQTPRYLIKTRGQQVTLSCSPISGHRSVSWYQQTPGQGLQFLFEYFSETQRNKGNFPGRFSGRQFSNSRSEMNVSTLELGDSALYLCASSPSRDRGVETQYFGPGTRLLVL.

The sample holds a few counts of this clone. V is TRBV5-6 and J is TRBJ1-3; 8 bases match TRBD1. V shed 3 bases and J 0 bases; nucleotides not matched to a gene: 5. CDR3 size: 16 residues. Germline V gene data show CDR1 as SGHDT and CDR2 as YYEEEE. The CDR3 DNA reads TGTGCCAGCAGCTCAAATACAGGGGGCTCTGGAAACACCATATATTTT. Protein sequence: CASSSNTGGSGNTIYF.

V gene TRBV21-1 combines with J gene TRBJ2-2; the table names TRBD2, a call not compared with the DNA. TRBV21-1 is a documented pseudogene. The CDR3 is made up of 16 amino acids. CDR3 region: CASSKVRGRNTGELFF. In DNA, the CDR3 is TGTGCCAGCAGCAAAGTTCGGGGGAGGAACACCGGGGAGCTGTTTTTT.

This chain's CDR3 is CASTPSGQPGGYTF. The CDR3 nucleotides read TGTGCCAGCACCCCCTCCGGGCAGCCGGGGGGCTACACCTTC. The chain is built from TRBV7-9 and TRBJ1-2, with D unresolved. V was pared by 7 bases and J by 8 bases, with 20 bases between. The germline V gene has CDR1 SEHNR and CDR2 FQNEAQ (reference sequence). This CDR3 spans 14 amino acids.

The J gene is TRBJ2-5, the V gene TRBV7-9; no firm D call. The CDR3 is made up of 15 amino acids. Germline CDR1 reads SEHNR; CDR2 reads FQNEAQ (reference sequence). Trimming shortened V by 2 bases and J by 3 bases, and 13 bases separated the two germline ends. The CDR3 loop is CASSLYNQVKETQYF. DNA of the CDR3: TGTGCCAGCAGCTTATACAACCAGGTCAAAGAGACCCAGTACTTC.

This chain joins TRBV6-5 and TRBJ2-5, with TRBD2 matching over 11 bases. Germline CDR1 MNHEY, CDR2 SVGAGI. CDR3 length equals 16 residues. The ends lost 0 bases at V and 5 bases at J; junction bases unmatched: 5. CDR3 residues: CASSYSSGGAAETQYF. The CDR3 DNA reads as TGTGCCAGCAGTTACTCTAGCGGGGGGGCGGCGGAGACCCAGTACTTC.

The chain has TRBV19 and TRBJ2-7, with TRBD1 matching over 9 bases. CDR1 LNHDA and CDR2 SQIVND come from the germline V gene (reference sequence). J lost 1 base, V lost 7 bases, and 5 bases had no gene match. This CDR3 is 14 amino acids long. The CDR3 is CASTRTGESYEQYF. CDR3 DNA sequence: TGTGCCAGTACGAGGACAGGGGAGTCCTACGAGCAGTACTTC.

This clone has more than one count but fewer than ten. The chain couples TRBV14 to TRBJ2-3; D might be TRBD1 (6 bases). Trimming removed 4 bases from V and 5 bases from J, with 13 bases in between. CDR1 SGHDN and CDR2 FVKESK come from the germline V gene. This CDR3 comprises 14 residues. CDR3 residues: CASSRDNQRDTQYF. CDR3 nucleotide sequence: TGTGCCAGCAGCCGGGACAACCAGAGAGATACGCAGTATTTT.

This chain links TRBV1 with TRBJ2-1; TRBD2 is taken as the D call from the table, unchecked against the DNA. TRBV1 is flagged as a pseudogene. This CDR3 is 15 amino acids long. CDR3 sequence reads: CTSSQLGLALHEQFF. The CDR3, as DNA: TGCACCAGCAGCCAATTGGGCCTAGCCCTTCATGAGCAGTTCTTC.